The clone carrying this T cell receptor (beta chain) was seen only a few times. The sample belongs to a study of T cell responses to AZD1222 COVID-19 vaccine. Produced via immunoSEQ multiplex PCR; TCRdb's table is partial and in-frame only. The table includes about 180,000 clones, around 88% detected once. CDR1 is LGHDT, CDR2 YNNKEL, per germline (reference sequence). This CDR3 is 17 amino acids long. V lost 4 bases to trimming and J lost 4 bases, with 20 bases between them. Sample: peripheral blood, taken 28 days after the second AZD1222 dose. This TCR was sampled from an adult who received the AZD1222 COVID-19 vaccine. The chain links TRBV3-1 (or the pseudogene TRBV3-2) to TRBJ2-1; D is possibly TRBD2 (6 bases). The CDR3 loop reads CASSPQPTGLKYNEQFF. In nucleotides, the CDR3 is TGTGCCAGCAGCCCGCAGCCTACCGGACTAAAGTACAATGAGCAGTTCTTC.